The 28 T cell receptor beta chains below all came from one sample that was sequenced in a study of blood T cell repertoires in COVID-19. Measured with immunoSEQ multiplex PCR; TCRdb has only the in-frame clones, and not every one. This table has a few hundred thousand clones, 80% to 95% appearing once. Material: PBMCs or T cells enriched from blood (not recorded which). The receptors were gathered from a woman in her thirties who had recovered from COVID-19.

The rearrangement links TRBV18 to TRBJ2-3, with TRBD1 matching over 10 bases. The CDR3 length is 15 residues. After removal of 5 bases from V and 1 base from J, the junction contained 3 bases not matched to a gene. Germline CDR1 and CDR2: KGHSH and LQKENI. The CDR3 DNA reads as TGTGCCAGCTCAGCCGGGACAGGGGGCACAGATACGCAGTATTTT. This gives the protein CASSAGTGGTDTQYF.

The V and J genes are TRBV11-3 and TRBJ1-2, with a tentative D call TRBD1 (5 bases). CDR3 length: 12 residues. CDR1 is SGHNT and CDR2 is YENEEA in the germline V gene. V was cut by 5 bases and J by 4 bases, with 8 bases left in between. The CDR3 is CASSQGTYGYTF. The CDR3 bases are TGTGCCAGCAGCCAGGGTACCTATGGCTACACCTTC.

This clone appeared a single time. J is TRBJ2-5 and V is TRBV10-3, with D maybe TRBD1 (6 bases). The germline CDR1 and CDR2 sequences are ENHRY and SYGVKD. Trimming took off 4 bases at V and 5 bases at J, with 11 bases between the two ends. The CDR3 is made up of 13 amino acids. The CDR3 nucleotides read TGTGCCATCAGTGGGGGGCAGCGGGAGACCCAGTACTTC. Translating it yields CAISGGQRETQYF.

V is TRBV19 and J is TRBJ1-2; D unresolved. V was trimmed by 1 base and J by 6 bases, leaving 12 bases between them. Germline lookup yields CDR1 LNHDA and CDR2 SQIVND (reference sequence). CDR3 length: 14 amino acids. The CDR3 sequence is CASSIGFGLDGYTF. The CDR3, as DNA: TGTGCCAGTAGTATAGGATTTGGCCTGGATGGCTACACCTTC.

The chain couples TRBV6-7 to TRBJ1-5; the match to TRBD1 covers 9 bases. TRBV6-7 has ORF status, its function being uncertain. V shed 6 bases and J 1 base; nucleotides not matched to a gene: 16. CDR3 length equals 19 residues. The CDR3 protein is CASRRTRDREGGSNQPQHF. CDR3 sequence (DNA): TGTGCCAGCAGACGGACCCGGGACAGGGAAGGTGGGAGCAATCAGCCCCAGCATTTT.

V and J are TRBV19 and TRBJ1-1, with D perhaps TRBD1 (5 bases). V was shortened by 3 bases and J by 4 bases, with 15 bases between the two germline ends. From germline, CDR1 is LNHDA and CDR2 SQIVND (reference sequence). CDR3 length: 15 amino acids. The CDR3 bases are TGTGCCAGTAGTATGGATGGGGCGGGGGGCACTGAAGCTTTCTTT. It encodes CASSMDGAGGTEAFF. The complete variable domain, with remaining parts taken from reference TRBV19 and TRBJ1-1, reads DGGITQSPKYLFRKEGQNVTLSCEQNLNHDAMYWYRQDPGQGLRLIYYSQIVNDFQKGDIAEGYSVSREKKESFPLTVTSAQKNPTAFYLCASSMDGAGGTEAFFGQGTRLTVV.

Comments on this clone: This sample includes further DNA sequences coding for the same CDR3. This rearrangement joins TRBV7-2 to TRBJ2-1; D might be TRBD2 (5 bases). The germline CDR1 and CDR2 sequences are SGHTA and FQGNSA. This CDR3 has 15 amino acids. The ends were cut back, 3 bases at V and 0 bases at J, with 9 bases in the middle. CDR3 loop: CASSLRGSSYNEQFF. The CDR3 DNA follows: TGTGCCAGCAGCTTGAGAGGGAGCTCCTACAATGAGCAGTTCTTC. Based on the CDR3 plus reference TRBV7-2 and TRBJ2-1, the full variable domain is GAGVSQSPSNKVTEKGKDVELRCDPISGHTALYWYRQSLGQGLEFLIYFQGNSAPDKSGLPSDRFSAERTGGSVSTLTIQRTQQEDSAVYLCASSLRGSSYNEQFFGPGTRLTVL.

This clone appeared a few times. The rearrangement uses TRBV5-1 and TRBJ1-1; TRBD1 agrees at 12 bases. The CDR3 totals 14 residues. V dropped 3 bases and J dropped 5; count of bases not matched to a gene: 2. Germline V CDR1 and CDR2: SGHRS, YFSETQ. DNA of the CDR3: TGCGCCAGCAGCTGGGGACAGGGGGCAACTGAAGCTTTCTTT. This sequence encodes CASSWGQGATEAFF.

The chain recombines TRBV12-3 or TRBV12-4 with TRBJ1-1; no definite D call. Trimming removed 5 bases from V and 1 base from J, with 8 bases in between. CDR3 length: 13 amino acids. The CDR3 loop reads CASSPGGNTEAFF. CDR3 in DNA: TGTGCCAGCAGTCCTGGAGGGAACACTGAAGCTTTCTTT.

This chain joins TRBV28 and TRBJ2-1; 12 bases match TRBD1. Losses at the gene ends were 8 bases for V and 9 bases for J; bases not matched to a gene: 11. The CDR3 loop spans 15 amino acids. The germline V gene encodes CDR1 MDHEN and CDR2 SYDVKM. CDR3 region: CASSPRDRGHAEQFF. The CDR3 DNA is TGTGCCAGCTCGCCGCGGGACAGGGGGCATGCTGAGCAGTTCTTC.

The chain links TRBV9 to TRBJ1-4; possibly TRBD1 for D (5 bases). The CDR3 extends over 15 amino acids. Germline assignment: CDR1 SGDLS and CDR2 YYNGEE. V shed 0 bases and J shed 8 bases, with 14 bases lying between them. CDR3 region: CASSVAPGQGEKLFF. CDR3 DNA sequence: TGTGCCAGCAGCGTAGCCCCCGGCCAGGGAGAAAAACTGTTTTTT.

The rearrangement joins TRBV14 to TRBJ2-1, with 10 bases aligning to TRBD2. V was clipped by 1 base and J by 4 bases; unmatched bases: 7. This CDR3 spans 17 amino acids. Germline CDR1 reads SGHDN; CDR2 reads FVKESK. The CDR3 loop reads CASSQALTSGAYNEQFF. The CDR3 DNA follows: TGTGCCAGCAGCCAAGCCCTAACTAGCGGGGCTTACAATGAGCAGTTCTTC.

The table lists this clone with a few counts. Different DNA sequences within this sample yield the same CDR3. This chain connects TRBV3-1 (or the pseudogene TRBV3-2) to TRBJ1-5; D not certain. The germline gives CDR1 LGHDT, CDR2 YNNKEL (reference sequence). This CDR3 spans 13 amino acids. Trimming pared 0 bases from V and 7 bases from J, leaving 7 bases between. In nucleotides, the CDR3 is TGTGCCAGCAGCCAAGATCGCGGACAGCCCCAGCATTTT. Translated: CASSQDRGQPQHF.

The CDR3 nucleotides are TGTGCCTGGAGTGTACTAGCGGAAAATGAGCAGTTCTTC. Translated, it gives CAWSVLAENEQFF. The chain is built from TRBV30 and TRBJ2-1; 8 bases are a match to TRBD2. From germline, CDR1 is GTSNPN and CDR2 SVGIG (reference sequence). Germline trimming cut 0 bases from V and 7 bases from J; bases unmatched to any gene: 2. The CDR3 is made up of 13 amino acids.

The J gene is TRBJ1-3, the V gene TRBV3-1 (or the pseudogene TRBV3-2); D gene ambiguous. Per the germline V gene, CDR1 is LGHDT and CDR2 is YNNKEL (reference sequence). There are 13 residues in the CDR3. Trimming pared 1 base from V and 4 bases from J, leaving 5 bases between. CDR3 coding DNA: TGTGCCAGCAGCCAAGTCGCGGGAAACACCATATATTTT. Its translation is CASSQVAGNTIYF.

The chain joins TRBV9 to TRBJ2-3, with 7 nucleotides matching TRBD2. This CDR3 spans 15 amino acids. Germline V gene data show CDR1 as SGDLS and CDR2 as YYNGEE. V was clipped by 3 bases and J by 2 bases; unmatched bases: 6. CDR3 protein: CASSALAFYTDTQYF. The CDR3, as DNA: TGTGCCAGCAGCGCACTAGCGTTCTACACAGATACGCAGTATTTT.

The chain recombines TRBV12-3 or TRBV12-4 with TRBJ2-1; D gene uncertain. Trimming removed 5 bases at V and 13 bases at J, with 15 bases between. This CDR3 comprises 12 residues. CDR3 sequence: CASSPTLYIQFF. In DNA, the CDR3 is TGTGCCAGCAGTCCCACTCTCTATATCCAGTTCTTC.

The chain links TRBV19 to TRBJ1-5, with 9 bases fitting TRBD1. Germline CDR1 reads LNHDA; CDR2 reads SQIVND (reference sequence). CDR3 length equals 16 residues. V gave up 3 bases and J gave up 0 bases; unmatched junction bases: 3. CDR3 in DNA: TGTGCCAGTAGTATGGGGACAGGGCATAGCAATCAGCCCCAGCATTTT. Protein: CASSMGTGHSNQPQHF.

Comment on this clone: The identical CDR3 is also encoded by other nucleotide sequences in the sample. V is TRBV27 and J is TRBJ1-1; no clear D gene. V dropped 6 bases and J dropped 0 bases, with 8 bases sitting between them. Germline V gives CDR1 MNHEY, CDR2 SMNVEV (reference sequence). The CDR3 covers 13 residues. CDR3: CASSLSLNTEAFF. CDR3 nucleotides: TGTGCCAGCAGCCTCTCTTTGAACACTGAAGCTTTCTTT.

The rearrangement uses TRBV28 and TRBJ2-7; D might be TRBD2 (6 bases). The V end was cut by 5 bases, the J end by 4 bases, with 24 bases between. The CDR3 covers 17 residues. Germline V gene lookup returns CDR1 MDHEN and CDR2 SYDVKM. In DNA, the CDR3 is TGTGCCAGCAGTCTTCAAGTCCGAGTCGGTCGGGGGTACGAGCAGTACTTC. Protein sequence: CASSLQVRVGRGYEQYF.

The genes are TRBV5-6 and TRBJ2-1; maybe TRBD1 (6 bases). Trimming removed 10 bases at V and 3 bases at J, with 11 bases between. From germline, CDR1 is SGHDT and CDR2 YYEEEE. The CDR3 extends over 12 amino acids. DNA of the CDR3: TGTGCCGGGTCCAGGGGCTACAATGAGCAGTTCTTC. This sequence encodes CAGSRGYNEQFF. Full variable domain (rest looked up from reference TRBV5-6 and TRBJ2-1): DAGVTQSPTHLIKTRGQQVTLRCSPKSGHDTVSWYQQALGQGPQFIFQYYEEEERQRGNFPDRFSGHQFPNYSSELNVNALLLGDSALYLCAGSRGYNEQFFGPGTRLTVL.

The chain is built from TRBV3-1 (or the pseudogene TRBV3-2) and TRBJ2-5; D possibly corresponds to TRBD2 (6 bases). Looked up from germline, CDR1 is LGHDT and CDR2 is YNNKEL (reference sequence). The length of the CDR3 is 19 residues. Trimming removed 6 bases at V and 5 bases at J, with 31 bases between. Here the CDR3 reads CASRAPLTMASGGRETQYF. As DNA, the CDR3 is TGTGCCAGCAGAGCCCCCCTGACAATGGCGTCCGGTGGGAGGGAGACCCAGTACTTC.

The rearrangement uses TRBV19 and TRBJ1-4; 9 bases are shared with TRBD1. This CDR3 comprises 15 residues. Trimming cost V 5 bases and J 8 bases; bases outside gene matches: 9. Looked up from germline, CDR1 is LNHDA and CDR2 is SQIVND (reference sequence). CDR3 in DNA: TGTGCCAGTAGTTCCACGGGACAGGGCAGCGAAAAACTGTTTTTT. Translation gives CASSSTGQGSEKLFF.

V and J are TRBV7-8 and TRBJ2-2; a weak D match, TRBD2 (6 bases). V gave up 2 bases and J gave up 0 bases, with 16 bases separating them. Germline CDR1 reads SGHVS; CDR2 reads FQNEAQ. This CDR3 is built from 18 residues. The chain's CDR3 is CASSLRRGNNANTGELFF. The CDR3 DNA is TGTGCCAGCAGCTTAAGGCGGGGCAATAATGCGAACACCGGGGAGCTGTTTTTT. The full variable domain, completed using reference TRBV7-8 and TRBJ2-2, is GAGVSQSPRYKVAKRGQDVALRCDPISGHVSLFWYQQALGQGPEFLTYFQNEAQLDKSGLPSDRFFAERPEGSVSTLKIQRTQQEDSAVYLCASSLRRGNNANTGELFFGEGSRLTVL.

The V call is TRBV27, the J call TRBJ2-1, with TRBD2 matching 9 bases. With 6 bases clipped from V and 3 bases from J, the junction kept 6 bases outside the gene matches. Germline CDR1 reads MNHEY; CDR2 reads SMNVEV (reference sequence). CDR3 length: 15 residues. The CDR3 region is CASRLAGAGYNEQFF. CDR3 DNA: TGTGCCAGCAGATTAGCGGGAGCTGGCTACAATGAGCAGTTCTTC.

The chain couples TRBV14 to TRBJ1-5; no clear D. The CDR3 runs to 13 residues. The V gene's germline CDR1 is SGHDN and CDR2 FVKESK. The V end lost 0 bases, the J end lost 6 bases, and 6 bases lay between the germline ends. Here the CDR3 DNA reads TGTGCCAGCAGCCAAGATCACGGTCAGCCCCAGCATTTT. As protein: CASSQDHGQPQHF. The full variable domain, with the rest looked up from reference TRBV14 and TRBJ1-5, is EAGVTQFPSHSVIEKGQTVTLRCDPISGHDNLYWYRRVMGKEIKFLLHFVKESKQDESGMPNNRFLAERTGGTYSTLKVQPAELEDSGVYFCASSQDHGQPQHFGDGTRLSIL.

The sample holds a few counts of this clone. The chain carries TRBV24-1 and TRBJ2-5; the D gene is possibly TRBD1 (6 bases). Looked up from germline, CDR1 is KGHDR and CDR2 is SFDVKD. V was trimmed by 4 bases and J by 1 base, leaving 27 bases between them. This CDR3 contains 20 residues. The CDR3, as DNA: TGTGCCACCAGTGACTGCCCTGACTCAGACAGGATAAGCATCCAAGAGACCCAGTACTTC. Translated, it gives CATSDCPDSDRISIQETQYF.

The chain joins TRBV19 to TRBJ2-5, with D possibly being TRBD1 (6 bases). The germline gives CDR1 LNHDA, CDR2 SQIVND (reference sequence). V was clipped by 6 bases and J by 3 bases, with 11 bases between them. There are 13 residues in the CDR3. DNA for the CDR3: TGTGCCAGTAGGGGTCCAGGGGAAGAGACCCAGTACTTC. Translation: CASRGPGEETQYF.